A selection of T cell receptor beta chains follows, all from one sample in a study of T cells after yellow fever vaccination. From the 5' RACE reads, TCRdb called clonotypes with MiXCR, one entry per CDR3 protein. This sample has roughly 100,000 distinct CDR3 sequences, with roughly 10% found just once. Sample: CD8+ T cells not binding an NS4B(214-222) dextramer, sorted from PBMCs, taken around 15 days after the first yellow fever vaccination. These receptors came from a man aged 18 to 30 who received the YFV17D yellow fever vaccine. Each CDR3 is given with its conserved first and last residue. The D gene is left open where the match is weak. Size values are once, few and many counts, or a class for expanded clones, and some rows have none.

TRBV5-4	TRBD2	-	TRBJ2-4	TGTGCCAGCAGCCCGGGGGGGGACTCCAAAAACATTCAGTACTTC	CASSPGGDSKNIQYF
TRBV29-1	-	many	TRBJ2-6	TGCAGCGTTGAAGATATAGAACTCACCTCTGGGGCCAACGTCCTGACTTTC	CSVEDIELTSGANVLTF
TRBV9	-	few	TRBJ1-2	TGTGCCAGCAGCGCCCTCGGTACTGGCTACACCTTC	CASSALGTGYTF
TRBV4-3	-	few	TRBJ2-5	TGCGCCAGCAGCCAAGGGGGGGAGACCCAGTACTTC	CASSQGGETQYF
TRBV29-1	-	few	TRBJ2-1	TGCAGCGTTGAACGGGGAGCAGGCGGACCCCAGTTCTTC	CSVERGAGGPQFF
TRBV19	TRBD1	many	TRBJ2-2	TGTGCCAGTACCCCCCGGACAGGGGGCACCGGGGAGCTGTTTTTT	CASTPRTGGTGELFF
TRBV10-3	TRBD1	-	TRBJ2-7	TGTGCCATCAGTGCGCTCGGACAGGGCGACGAGCAGTACTTC	CAISALGQGDEQYF
TRBV5-4	TRBD1	once	TRBJ2-7	TGTGCCAGCAGCTTGAGGATGTTGGACAGGGGAACCTACGAGCAGTACTTC	CASSLRMLDRGTYEQYF
TRBV6-1	-	-	TRBJ2-6	TGTGCCACCGGGACCTTTAACTCTGGGGCCAACGTCCTGACTTTC	CATGTFNSGANVLTF
TRBV12-3/TRBV12-4	-	few	TRBJ2-7	TGTGCCAGCAGCCTCGGACGGACGACCGAGCAGTACTTC	CASSLGRTTEQYF
TRBV3-1	-	-	TRBJ2-5	TGTGCCAGCAGCCAAGTGAGCAACCAAGAGACCCAGTACTTC	CASSQVSNQETQYF
TRBV5-5	-	few	TRBJ2-7	TGTGCCAGCAGCGGACCCGGTGGGGGGCTCTACGAGCAGTACTTC	CASSGPGGGLYEQYF
TRBV4-3	TRBD1	-	TRBJ2-3	TGCGCCAGCAGCCAAGATCGCGGACAGGGGAGTACGCAGTATTTT	CASSQDRGQGSTQYF
TRBV7-9	-	few	TRBJ1-2	TGTGCCAGCAGCTTGGACAGCCAAAGCTTTAACTATGGCTACACCTTC	CASSLDSQSFNYGYTF
TRBV5-6	-	few	TRBJ1-1	TGTGCCAGCAGCTTGTTAATCGGGGGAGGCACTGAAGCTTTCTTT	CASSLLIGGGTEAFF
TRBV5-4	TRBD1	-	TRBJ2-1	TGTGCCAGCAGCTGGGGGGGACAGGGATCGATACTTTTGTACAATGAGCAGTTCTTC	CASSWGGQGSILLYNEQFF
TRBV10-3	-	many	TRBJ2-7	TGTGCCATCAGTGAGTCGGTCGCCGCCTACGAGCAGTACTTC	CAISESVAAYEQYF
TRBV12-3/TRBV12-4	-	-	TRBJ1-2	TGTGCCAGCACCATGGGGGGGGCCTCTTTGGGATATGGCTACACCTTC	CASTMGGASLGYGYTF
TRBV7-9	TRBD1	-	TRBJ2-7	TGTGCCAGCAGCCCCTCGACAGGGATCTACGAGCAGTACTTC	CASSPSTGIYEQYF
TRBV7-7	TRBD1	-	TRBJ2-2	TGTGCCAGCAGCGAAACAGGGGGATACACCGGGGAGCTGTTTTTT	CASSETGGYTGELFF
TRBV14	TRBD2	-	TRBJ2-3	TGTGCCAGCAGCCAGGTGGGACTAGCGCTCACAGATACGCAGTATTTT	CASSQVGLALTDTQYF
TRBV27	-	-	TRBJ1-5	TGTGCCAGCAGTTTACGCAGGACCCTCTTGCCCCAGCATTTT	CASSLRRTLLPQHF
TRBV4-2	TRBD1	-	TRBJ2-4	TGTGCCAGCAGCCCCGAGGGGGCTAGTGGGGCCAAAAACATTCAGTACTTC	CASSPEGASGAKNIQYF
TRBV12-3/TRBV12-4	-	many	TRBJ2-1	TGTGCCAGCAGCCCCGATGGGGGCCGCAATGAGCAGTTCTTC	CASSPDGGRNEQFF
TRBV20-1	-	many	TRBJ2-1	TGCAGTGCTGCCCTAGATAAACCCTACAATGAGCAGTTCTTC	CSAALDKPYNEQFF
TRBV28	TRBD1	few	TRBJ1-5	TGTGCCAGCAGTTTATACGGTCAGGGGGATCAGCCCCAGCATTTT	CASSLYGQGDQPQHF
TRBV12-3/TRBV12-4	TRBD1	many	TRBJ1-5	TGTGCCAGCACCTGGGGACAGAGAGATCAGCCCCAGCATTTT	CASTWGQRDQPQHF
TRBV6-1	-	few	TRBJ1-2	TGTGCCAGCAACAGAGCAGGGAGGGACTATGGCTACACCTTC	CASNRAGRDYGYTF
TRBV11-2	-	many	TRBJ2-2	TGTGCCAGCAGCTTATGGGACGGGGAGCTGTTTTTT	CASSLWDGELFF
TRBV20-1	TRBD2	few	TRBJ2-7	TGCAGTGCTGACGTTACCGGACTAGCGCTTGGTGAGCAGTACTTC	CSADVTGLALGEQYF
TRBV11-1	-	few	TRBJ1-2	TGTGCCAGCAGCTTTTCAGGCTCAGGCACAAGGCGGAACTATGGCTACACCTTC	CASSFSGSGTRRNYGYTF
TRBV5-5	-	-	TRBJ1-1	TGTGCCAGCAGCTTGTGGGTGGGGAACACTGAAGCTTTCTTT	CASSLWVGNTEAFF
TRBV6-2/TRBV6-3	-	few	TRBJ1-5	TGTGCCAGCAGCCTATGGGGGGCGAGCAATCAGCCCCAGCATTTT	CASSLWGASNQPQHF
TRBV4-3	-	-	TRBJ1-5	TGCGCCAGCAGCCCTCAGCATTTT	CASSPQHF
TRBV12-3/TRBV12-4	TRBD1	few	TRBJ1-1	TGTGCCAGCACCTGGACAGGGGCGAACACTGAAGCTTTCTTT	CASTWTGANTEAFF
TRBV14	-	few	TRBJ2-3	TGTGCCAGCAGCGAATCCAGTCTGTTCGTCGATACGCAGTATTTT	CASSESSLFVDTQYF
TRBV19	TRBD2	-	TRBJ2-1	TGTGCCAGTAGTCATAGCGGGGCATACAATGAGCAGTTCTTC	CASSHSGAYNEQFF
TRBV3-1	-	-	TRBJ1-1	TGTGCCAGCAGCCAAGAAGGGTTGGGGCAGGGTGACATGAACACTGAAGCTTTCTTT	CASSQEGLGQGDMNTEAFF
TRBV7-9	-	-	TRBJ2-7	TGTGCCAGCAGCTTAGGTGTTGGGCTTGACCGCGAGCAGTACTTC	CASSLGVGLDREQYF
TRBV5-4	-	-	TRBJ2-3	TGTGCCAGCAGCTCGACCCCCCTCACAGATACGCAGTATTTT	CASSSTPLTDTQYF
TRBV18	-	-	TRBJ2-4	TGTGCCAGCTCACCACCCTCAGTTTCGGCCAAAAACATTCAGTACTTC	CASSPPSVSAKNIQYF
TRBV7-7	-	-	TRBJ2-1	TGTGCCAGCAGCCGGGTTATCTCCGGACACCCCTCCTACAATGAGCAGTTCTTC	CASSRVISGHPSYNEQFF
TRBV20-1	-	-	TRBJ2-6	TGCAGTGCTAGATCACAAGGGGCGATGGGGGCCAACGTCCTGACTTTC	CSARSQGAMGANVLTF
TRBV7-9	TRBD2	-	TRBJ2-1	TGTGCCAGCAGCGTTCGAGCGGGGGGGACCCACAATGAGCAGTTCTTC	CASSVRAGGTHNEQFF
TRBV7-8	-	many	TRBJ2-7	TGTGCCAGCAGCTTAGTGGGCTACGAGCAGTACTTC	CASSLVGYEQYF
TRBV11-1	TRBD2	few	TRBJ2-1	TGTGCCAGCAGCTTTAGGCGGGGGAAAATCCATGAGCAGTTCTTC	CASSFRRGKIHEQFF
TRBV3-1	-	many	TRBJ2-2	TGTGCCAGCAGCCAAGATTCTAGGGTCCTTCCCAACACCGGGGAGCTGTTTTTT	CASSQDSRVLPNTGELFF
TRBV6-1	TRBD2	-	TRBJ2-5	TGTGCCAGCAGTGAAGCGCGGGAGGCCCCCCAAGAGACCCAGTACTTC	CASSEAREAPQETQYF
TRBV6-5	-	few	TRBJ2-3	TGTGCCAGCAGTTACTTCGGCGGGGCAAGCACAGATACGCAGTATTTT	CASSYFGGASTDTQYF
TRBV7-3	-	few	TRBJ2-7	TGTGCCAGCAGCTTAACGGACAGCTACGAGCAGTACTTC	CASSLTDSYEQYF